Following are 30 T cell receptor beta chains from one sample sequenced in a study of cytomegalovirus exposure and HLA in healthy donors. PCR employed 60 Vbeta and 13 Jbeta primers. The data were produced by immunoSEQ multiplex PCR, yet TCRdb's version contains in-frame clones alone and is incomplete. The sample carries 170,000 or so clones, about 86% recorded once. The sequenced sample was PBMCs. The receptors stem from a woman between 25 and 40 years old in good health and CMV-seronegative.

About this clone: Other DNA sequences in the sample encode the same CDR3. The V and J genes are TRBV5-1 and TRBJ2-7, with a possible D match to TRBD1 (5 bases). Germline V gene data show CDR1 as SGHRS and CDR2 as YFSETQ. Trimming removed 0 bases at V and 1 base at J, with 5 bases between. The CDR3 loop spans 13 amino acids. The DNA of the CDR3 is TGCGCCAGCAGCTTGGGACAGTCCTACGAGCAGTACTTC. Protein sequence: CASSLGQSYEQYF.

The chain carries TRBV19 and TRBJ1-1, with D possibly being TRBD1 (6 bases). CDR3 length equals 12 residues. Germline V gives CDR1 LNHDA, CDR2 SQIVND (reference sequence). V gave up 5 bases and J gave up 4 bases, with 8 bases separating them. CDR3 in DNA: TGTGCCAGTAGTTCAGGGGCCACTGAAGCTTTCTTT. Its protein is CASSSGATEAFF.

The rearrangement links TRBV4-1 to TRBJ1-5, with 7 bases identical to TRBD1. The CDR3 covers 15 residues. Germline trimming cut 1 base from V and 4 bases from J; bases unmatched to any gene: 4. CDR1 is MGHRA and CDR2 is YSYEKL in the germline V gene. In DNA form, the CDR3 reads TGCGCCAGCAGCCAAGGCAGGGGGGAGAATCAGCCCCAGCATTTT. Residues: CASSQGRGENQPQHF.

This clone was seen a single time. The same CDR3 also results from other DNA sequences found in this sample. The chain is built from TRBV28 and TRBJ2-7, with TRBD1 identical over 8 bases. After removal of 6 bases from V and 1 base from J, the junction contained 8 bases not matched to a gene. CDR3 length equals 15 residues. Per germline, CDR1 MDHEN and CDR2 SYDVKM. The CDR3 reads CASSLPGTGSYEQYF. CDR3 nucleotides: TGTGCCAGCAGCCTCCCCGGGACAGGATCCTACGAGCAGTACTTC.

The chain couples TRBV4-1 to TRBJ1-2; the D is unclear. The CDR3 spans 17 residues. Trimming removed 0 bases at V and 4 bases at J, with 18 bases between. Germline V CDR1 and CDR2: MGHRA, YSYEKL. The CDR3 is CASSQEGGRSDLYGYTF. CDR3 nucleotide sequence: TGCGCCAGCAGCCAAGAGGGAGGGAGGTCCGACCTCTATGGCTACACCTTC.

This clone was detected only a few times. The genes are TRBV11-1 and TRBJ1-1, with D tentatively TRBD1 (5 bases). Germline CDR1 SGHAT, CDR2 FQDESV (reference sequence). This CDR3 has 15 amino acids. V was trimmed by 4 bases and J by 0 bases, leaving 12 bases between them. The CDR3 reads CASSSQGYMNTEAFF. CDR3 in DNA: TGTGCCAGCAGCTCCCAGGGATACATGAACACTGAAGCTTTCTTT.

J is TRBJ2-2 and V is TRBV28, with D maybe TRBD2 (5 bases). The CDR3 has 14 residues. Trimming shortened V by 6 bases and J by 7 bases, and 15 bases separated the two germline ends. The germline V gene has CDR1 MDHEN and CDR2 SYDVKM. In DNA, the CDR3 is TGTGCCAGCAGAAACGCACGGGGTGGCGGGGAGCTGTTTTTT. Protein sequence: CASRNARGGGELFF.

The chain couples TRBV28 to TRBJ1-2; D gene unclear. This CDR3 contains 16 residues. Trimming pared 4 bases from V and 3 bases from J, leaving 18 bases between. Germline V lookup: CDR1 MDHEN, CDR2 SYDVKM. CDR3 residues: CASSSSLGDFHYGYTF. In DNA, the CDR3 is TGTGCCAGCAGTTCTTCCCTCGGAGACTTTCACTATGGCTACACCTTC.

CDR3 nucleotide sequence: TGCGCCAGCAGCCCCGAACGGACAGGGCGCTACGAGCAGTACTTC. Amino acids: CASSPERTGRYEQYF. The chain links TRBV5-1 to TRBJ2-7, with TRBD1 identical over 8 bases. CDR1 SGHRS and CDR2 YFSETQ come from the germline V gene. V shed 4 bases, J shed 3 bases, and the junction held 9 bases outside the gene matches. The CDR3 totals 15 residues.

This chain joins TRBV10-2 and TRBJ2-1; weak D call: TRBD1 (6 bases). Trimming left V 7 bases short and J 6 bases short, with 25 bases between. Germline CDR1 WSHSY, CDR2 SAAADI. There are 17 residues in the CDR3. The CDR3 spells CASNQPLRTVSGNEQFF. The CDR3 coding sequence is TGCGCCAGCAACCAGCCCCTACGGACAGTAAGCGGCAATGAGCAGTTCTTC.

V gene TRBV10-2 combines with J gene TRBJ1-1; a possible D gene is TRBD1 (6 bases). Germline V gene sequence: CDR1 WSHSY, CDR2 SAAADI. CDR3 size: 15 residues. Between the trimmed V and J ends, which lost 7 bases and 8 bases, there was a span of 23 bases. The CDR3 loop reads CASTETTGAKREAFF. For the CDR3, the DNA is TGCGCCAGCACCGAAACGACAGGAGCAAAACGGGAAGCTTTCTTT.

The chain recombines TRBV15 with TRBJ2-7; D call uncertain. The CDR3 contains 15 residues. With 0 bases removed from V and 3 bases from J, the gap between germline ends came to 12 bases. Germline V gene data show CDR1 as LNHNV and CDR2 as YYDKDF (reference sequence). Here the CDR3 DNA reads TGTGCCACCAGCAGAGATCGGCTAGTCAACTACGAGCAGTACTTC. Translated, it gives CATSRDRLVNYEQYF.

The table lists this clone with a count of one. The rearrangement joins TRBV27 to TRBJ2-7, with 8 bases fitting TRBD2. Germline CDR1 and CDR2: MNHEY and SMNVEV (reference sequence). The CDR3 is 15 residues long. V was clipped by 1 base and J by 2 bases; unmatched bases: 4. The DNA of the CDR3 is TGTGCCAGCAGTTTATACCCGGGACTAGCCTACGAGCAGTACTTC. The encoded protein is CASSLYPGLAYEQYF.

Concerning this clone: One end of the junction does not line up with germline, which may come from a read error. J is TRBJ2-6 and V is TRBV2, with D maybe TRBD1 (5 bases). This CDR3 comprises 15 residues. CDR1 is SNHLY and CDR2 is FYNNEI in the germline V gene. Written as DNA, the CDR3 is TGTGCCAGCAAACTGGGCGACTCTGGGGCCAACGGCCTGACTTTC. Encoded protein: CASKLGDSGANGLTF.

The rearrangement uses TRBV27 and TRBJ1-2; D might be TRBD1 (6 bases). Trimming shortened V by 3 bases and J by 5 bases, and 16 bases separated the two germline ends. This CDR3 is built from 15 residues. Germline V CDR1 and CDR2: MNHEY, SMNVEV (reference sequence). The CDR3 here is CASSFASDSLYGYTF. The DNA for the CDR3 is TGTGCCAGCAGTTTCGCCTCGGACAGCCTTTATGGCTACACCTTC.

This rearrangement joins TRBV5-8 to TRBJ1-2, with 7 bases lining up with TRBD1. CDR3 length: 17 amino acids. CDR1 and CDR2 (germline): SGHTS, YDEGEE. V lost 1 base, J lost 4 bases, and 13 bases stayed unmatched. This CDR3 reads CASSLWGTQGSGYGYTF. The CDR3 DNA reads TGTGCCAGCAGCTTGTGGGGAACACAGGGGTCGGGCTATGGCTACACCTTC.

This clone was seen a few times. In the same sample, other DNA sequences code for this CDR3. V is TRBV7-6 and J is TRBJ2-3; 8 bases agree with TRBD2. V dropped 2 bases and J dropped 4; count of bases not matched to a gene: 11. CDR1 and CDR2 from the germline V gene are SGHVS and FNYEAQ. The CDR3 loop spans 17 amino acids. The CDR3 DNA reads TGTGCCAGCAGCTTATCCTTGGGTCGGGGGGGCGCAGATACGCAGTATTTT. This encodes CASSLSLGRGGADTQYF.

The chain couples TRBV7-6 to TRBJ2-3; a weak D match, TRBD2 (6 bases). The CDR3 length is 15 residues. The germline gives CDR1 SGHVS, CDR2 FNYEAQ. Between the trimmed V and J ends, which lost 4 bases and 2 bases, there was a span of 13 bases. The DNA of the CDR3 is TGTGCCAGCAGCTACTCGACTAGGTTCACAGATACGCAGTATTTT. It specifies CASSYSTRFTDTQYF.

This chain joins TRBV7-3 and TRBJ2-1, with 7 positions matching TRBD2. Germline trimming cut 5 bases from V and 5 bases from J; bases unmatched to any gene: 6. The CDR3 contains 14 residues. CDR1 and CDR2 from the germline V gene are SGHTA and FQGTGA. The CDR3 loop is CASSLPGLHNEQFF. The CDR3 bases are TGTGCCAGCAGCCTCCCGGGACTACACAATGAGCAGTTCTTC.

J is TRBJ1-1 and V is TRBV5-1; 7 bases agree with TRBD1. V was clipped by 4 bases and J by 1 base; unmatched bases: 4. There are 14 residues in the CDR3. Germline CDR1 SGHRS, CDR2 YFSETQ. CDR3 sequence reads: CASSTGQPNTEAFF. The CDR3 DNA sequence: TGCGCCAGCAGCACGGGACAGCCGAACACTGAAGCTTTCTTT.

The genes are TRBV9 and TRBJ2-3; no clear D. This CDR3 spans 16 amino acids. Trimming left V 0 bases short and J 0 bases short, with 11 bases between. CDR1 and CDR2 from the germline V gene are SGDLS and YYNGEE. CDR3: CASSVGLNPSTDTQYF. The CDR3 DNA reads TGTGCCAGCAGCGTAGGGCTCAACCCTAGCACAGATACGCAGTATTTT.

In nucleotides, the CDR3 is TGTGCCAGCAGCCCCGGACTAGCGGGGGGGCCTAATCACAATGAGCAGTTCTTC. Translating gives CASSPGLAGGPNHNEQFF. This sequence joins TRBV9 and TRBJ2-1; 15 bases fit TRBD2. CDR1 is SGDLS and CDR2 is YYNGEE in the germline V gene. This CDR3 spans 18 amino acids. With 4 bases clipped from V and 5 bases from J, the junction kept 10 bases outside the gene matches. Variable domain in full (rest from reference TRBV9 and TRBJ2-1): DSGVTQTPKHLITATGQRVTLRCSPRSGDLSVYWYQQSLDQGLQFLIQYYNGEERAKGNILERFSAQQFPDLHSELNLSSLELGDSALYFCASSPGLAGGPNHNEQFFGPGTRLTVL.

This clone has only a few counts. The chain recombines TRBV5-1 with TRBJ2-5; D is perhaps TRBD1 (6 bases). The closer fit of TRBJ2-7 to the DNA end suggests the J call may be wrong. The CDR3 runs 16 residues. Per the germline V gene, CDR1 is SGHRS and CDR2 is YFSETQ. As DNA, the CDR3 is TGCGCCAGCAGCTTGACACAGGGTGGCAGCTCCTACGAGCAGTACTTC. Amino acids: CASSLTQGGSSYEQYF.

The chain recombines TRBV30 with TRBJ2-7; D is perhaps TRBD2 (5 bases). V was trimmed by 4 bases and J by 4 bases, leaving 17 bases between them. The CDR3 is made up of 14 amino acids. Germline lookup yields CDR1 GTSNPN and CDR2 SVGIG (reference sequence). CDR3 in amino acids: CAWNRGIIPYEQYF. The CDR3 nucleotides are TGTGCCTGGAACAGAGGGATTATCCCTTACGAGCAGTACTTC.

The chain uses TRBV19 and TRBJ2-3, with TRBD2 as a possible D gene (6 bases). The CDR3 loop spans 14 amino acids. V was shortened by 7 bases and J by 3 bases, with 14 bases between the two germline ends. Germline loops: CDR1 LNHDA, CDR2 SQIVND (reference sequence). The CDR3 coding sequence is TGTGCCAGTACTACAGGACTACGGACAGATACGCAGTATTTT. Translating gives CASTTGLRTDTQYF. The whole variable domain, remainder taken from reference TRBV19 and TRBJ2-3, is DGGITQSPKYLFRKEGQNVTLSCEQNLNHDAMYWYRQDPGQGLRLIYYSQIVNDFQKGDIAEGYSVSREKKESFPLTVTSAQKNPTAFYLCASTTGLRTDTQYFGPGTRLTVL.

This clone was detected a few times. Mismatch with germline at one junction end may stem from a read error. This chain's CDR3 is CSSSSGSYEQYF. CDR3 coding DNA: TGTTCCAGCAGCTCCGGGTCCTACGAGCAGTACTTC. The rearrangement links TRBV7-9 to TRBJ2-7; no clear D gene. The CDR3 spans 12 residues. Germline values: CDR1 SEHNR, CDR2 FQNEAQ (reference sequence).

This chain links TRBV7-2 with TRBJ1-5; a possible D gene is TRBD1 (6 bases). V lost 1 base and J lost 6, with 13 bases in between. The length of the CDR3 is 15 residues. Germline lookup yields CDR1 SGHTA and CDR2 FQGNSA. The DNA of the CDR3 is TGTGCCAGCAGCTTAGGGGCAGGGGTAAGTCAGCCCCAGCATTTT. Encoded protein: CASSLGAGVSQPQHF.

The V call is TRBV5-1, the J call TRBJ1-4; D unresolved. The CDR3 consists of 14 residues. Trimming took off 5 bases at V and 2 bases at J, with 10 bases between the two ends. The germline gives CDR1 SGHRS, CDR2 YFSETQ. The CDR3: CASRSVATNEKLFF. The CDR3, as DNA: TGCGCCAGCAGATCGGTAGCGACTAATGAAAAACTGTTTTTT.

V usage is TRBV15 and J usage is TRBJ2-7, with TRBD1 as a possible D gene (6 bases). Germline loops: CDR1 LNHNV, CDR2 YYDKDF (reference sequence). Trimming left V 2 bases short and J 0 bases short, with 11 bases between. The CDR3 has 15 residues. CDR3 sequence reads: CATSRSDRSSYEQYF. Here the CDR3 DNA reads TGTGCCACCAGCAGATCTGACAGGAGCTCCTACGAGCAGTACTTC.

This sequence joins TRBV2 and TRBJ2-7; possible D gene TRBD1, 6 bases. The germline V gene encodes CDR1 SNHLY and CDR2 FYNNEI. The CDR3 has 15 amino acids. Deletions cut 4 bases from V and 3 bases from J, with 16 bases between. CDR3 sequence: CASSAGTSDYYEQYF. The CDR3 region has the DNA TGTGCCAGCAGTGCCGGGACAAGTGATTACTACGAGCAGTACTTC.